This T cell receptor (beta chain) stems from a study of blood T cell repertoires in COVID-19. Study-wide context: Researchers got acute and convalescent COVID-19 samples from the United States, Italy and Spain.

Methods used by the authors: Researchers report that nucleated cell counts were estimated from reference gene primer amplification. The table came from immunoSEQ multiplex PCR; TCRdb's copy has only in-frame clones and leaves some out. The V and J calls and the clone size are those of that table, but D and trimming were determined from the DNA. The sample yields about 220,000 clones, around 86% seen once. Everyone who took part was 18 to 89 years old, and they came from 24 US areas. Allocation to cohorts depended on clinical history reported by the participants. The germline CDR1 and CDR2 sequences are SGDLS and YYNGEE. The CDR3 is 14 residues long. V dropped 0 bases and J dropped 3 bases, with 7 bases sitting between them.

This receptor was taken from a middle-aged woman with acute COVID-19. The sequenced material came from PBMCs or T cells enriched from blood (not recorded which). V usage is TRBV9 and J usage is TRBJ2-1; no clear D gene. CDR3 sequence: CASSVGDFYNEQFF. CDR3 in DNA: TGTGCCAGCAGCGTAGGTGACTTCTACAATGAGCAGTTCTTC.